Given below is one T cell receptor (beta chain) in context. The target antigen is unknown. Primers: 60 Vbeta forward and 13 Jbeta reverse. Per the study methods: A later analysis counted some 87 million unique TCR beta chains, around 11 million shared. Assay: immunoSEQ multiplex PCR; the TCRdb copy retains only in-frame clones and omits some. V and J calls plus clone size are reproduced from that table; the DNA served to infer D and trimming. The table for this sample gives 150,000 to 200,000 clones. Germline loops: CDR1 SGHRS, CDR2 YFSETQ. The V and J ends lost 3 bases and 4 bases, in that order; junction bases with no gene match: 4. CDR3 length equals 15 residues. The data derive from a study of cytomegalovirus exposure and HLA in healthy donors. Background on the study: From donors who were HLA-typed, an early data release held 70 million to 90 million unique TCRs. Genotyping showed around 80% of 398 donors falling in the Caucasian-associated ancestry cluster. The study, taken as a whole, reports: A later analysis linked a missense variant in DCLRE1C to the trimming of TCR beta V and J genes.

V is TRBV5-1 and J is TRBJ2-2; 9 bases fit TRBD2. The sequenced sample was PBMCs. The TCR originated in a woman aged 60-70 years in good health and CMV-seronegative. In DNA, the CDR3 is TGCGCCAGCAGCTACTTAGCGGGAGTCACCGGGGAGCTGTTTTTT. Translated, it gives CASSYLAGVTGELFF.